These 29 T cell receptor beta chains were all obtained from the same sample, sequenced in a study of cytomegalovirus exposure and HLA in healthy donors. PCR was performed using 60 Vbeta and 13 Jbeta primers. The method was immunoSEQ multiplex PCR; TCRdb's version includes in-frame clones alone and lacks a portion of them. Counted here are 110,000 to 150,000 clones, approximately 78% occurring once; the ten biggest clones make up 3% to 3.5%. Sequencing used PBMCs. These TCRs come from a man aged 18 to 30 in good health and CMV-seropositive.

The CDR3 here is CASSYSSGGDEKLFF. The CDR3 DNA sequence: TGTGCCAGCAGTTACTCTTCGGGGGGCGATGAAAAACTGTTTTTT. The chain links TRBV6-5 to TRBJ1-4; possible D gene TRBD1, 6 bases. Germline CDR1 is MNHEY and CDR2 is SVGAGI. CDR3 size: 15 residues. V gave up 0 bases and J gave up 6 bases, with 11 bases separating them.

The rearrangement links TRBV28 to TRBJ1-3; D unresolved. Trimming cost V 4 bases and J 4 bases, with 8 bases left between them. Germline assignment: CDR1 MDHEN and CDR2 SYDVKM. This CDR3 is built from 13 residues. CDR3 sequence: CASSSPLGNTIYF. In DNA form, the CDR3 reads TGTGCCAGCAGTTCCCCATTGGGAAACACCATATATTTT. The whole variable domain, filled in from reference TRBV28 and TRBJ1-3, reads DVKVTQSSRYLVKRTGEKVFLECVQDMDHENMFWYRQDPGLGLRLIYFSYDVKMKEKGDIPEGYSVSREKKERFSLILESASTNQTSMYLCASSSPLGNTIYFGEGSWLTVV.

The chain has TRBV2 and TRBJ2-5, with D unclear. The DNA matches TRBJ2-7 better at its end, which makes the J call doubtful. CDR1 and CDR2 from the germline V gene are SNHLY and FYNNEI. The CDR3 extends over 15 amino acids. CDR3 amino acids: CASSEAPPLSYEQYF. The CDR3, as DNA: TGTGCCAGCAGTGAAGCCCCCCCCCTCTCCTACGAGCAGTACTTC.

The CDR3 here is CASSWDRGYQPQHF. CDR3 DNA: TGTGCCAGCAGCTGGGACAGGGGGTATCAGCCCCAGCATTTT. This chain links TRBV7-9 with TRBJ1-5; 11 bases map to TRBD1. This CDR3 is built from 14 residues. The V and J ends lost 4 bases and 5 bases, in that order; junction bases with no gene match: 1. The germline V gene encodes CDR1 SEHNR and CDR2 FQNEAQ (reference sequence).

This clone appeared a few times. The V and J genes are TRBV28 and TRBJ2-7; TRBD2 agrees at 11 bases. Germline V gives CDR1 MDHEN, CDR2 SYDVKM. Losses at the gene ends were 6 bases for V and 2 bases for J; bases not matched to a gene: 15. The CDR3 consists of 18 residues. The CDR3 protein is CASRGSSGRLRTPYEQYF. CDR3 coding DNA: TGTGCCAGCAGGGGCTCTAGCGGGAGGCTGCGAACTCCCTACGAGCAGTACTTC.

The V and J genes are TRBV7-9 and TRBJ2-3; 7 bases fit TRBD1. The CDR3 totals 16 residues. Germline CDR1 reads SEHNR; CDR2 reads FQNEAQ (reference sequence). V lost 4 bases, J lost 1 base, and 8 bases stayed unmatched. Here the CDR3 reads CASSSIYRGGTDTQYF. The CDR3 nucleotides are TGTGCCAGCAGCTCCATTTACAGGGGAGGCACAGATACGCAGTATTTT.

This chain uses TRBV7-9 with TRBJ2-1; 11 nucleotides match TRBD2. The junction had 8 bases not matched to a gene; V was cut back by 5 bases and J by 8 bases. The CDR3 is 15 residues long. Per germline, CDR1 SEHNR and CDR2 FQNEAQ (reference sequence). The CDR3 region has the DNA TGTGCCAGCAGCATGACTAGCGGGGCCTATGATGAGCAGTTCTTC. This translates into CASSMTSGAYDEQFF. Variable domain in full (rest from reference TRBV7-9 and TRBJ2-1): DTGVSQNPRHKITKRGQNVTFRCDPISEHNRLYWYRQTLGQGPEFLTYFQNEAQLEKSRLLSDRFSAERPKGSFSTLEIQRTEQGDSAMYLCASSMTSGAYDEQFFGPGTRLTVL.

The rearrangement links TRBV6-1 to TRBJ2-2; 7 positions agree with TRBD1. This CDR3 has 15 residues. V gave up 4 bases and J gave up 5 bases; unmatched junction bases: 7. CDR1 is MNHNS and CDR2 is SASEGT in the germline V gene. The CDR3: CASSAPTGLTGELFF. The CDR3 coding sequence is TGTGCCAGCAGTGCCCCGACAGGGCTAACCGGGGAGCTGTTTTTT.

The chain couples TRBV6-4 to TRBJ2-1; D not resolved. The CDR3 has 16 residues. CDR1 MRHNA and CDR2 SNTAGT come from the germline V gene. V lost 0 bases to trimming and J lost 5 bases, with 14 bases between them. CDR3 protein: CASSDSIYDSNNEQFF. The CDR3 nucleotides read TGTGCCAGCAGTGACTCGATCTATGACTCGAACAATGAGCAGTTCTTC.

The chain recombines TRBV7-9 with TRBJ1-1; D is ambiguous. The CDR3 has 15 residues. Trimming took off 0 bases at V and 5 bases at J, with 13 bases between the two ends. Germline CDR1 reads SEHNR; CDR2 reads FQNEAQ (reference sequence). The CDR3 protein is CASSLAEGTGTEAFF. The CDR3 DNA sequence: TGTGCCAGCAGCTTAGCGGAGGGTACCGGGACTGAAGCTTTCTTT.

This sequence joins TRBV4-1 and TRBJ1-1, with 7 nucleotides matching TRBD1. The CDR3 loop spans 17 amino acids. Germline CDR1 and CDR2: MGHRA and YSYEKL. Trimming took 0 bases from V and 4 from J; bases not matched to a gene: 11. The CDR3 is CASSQETGILEGTEAFF. The CDR3 region has the DNA TGCGCCAGCAGCCAAGAGACAGGGATTTTGGAGGGCACTGAAGCTTTCTTT.

V and J are TRBV4-1 and TRBJ2-5; the match to TRBD2 covers 14 bases. The J call may be in error: the DNA end matches TRBJ2-7 better. Germline assignment: CDR1 MGHRA and CDR2 YSYEKL. The CDR3 has 15 amino acids. CDR3 residues: CASSQRLAGGYEQYF. Written as DNA, the CDR3 is TGCGCCAGCAGCCAAAGACTAGCGGGAGGGTACGAGCAGTACTTC.

The chain is built from TRBV15 and TRBJ1-1, with 8 bases matching TRBD1. This CDR3 spans 15 amino acids. Germline CDR1 LNHNV, CDR2 YYDKDF (reference sequence). Unmatched junction bases numbered 11, after V lost 8 bases and J lost 3 bases. CDR3 sequence: CATARPGGAYTEAFF. The CDR3 DNA reads as TGTGCCACCGCGCGGCCAGGGGGCGCGTACACTGAAGCTTTCTTT. Using reference TRBV15 and TRBJ1-1 for the parts outside the CDR3, the full variable domain is DAMVIQNPRYQVTQFGKPVTLSCSQTLNHNVMYWYQQKSSQAPKLLFHYYDKDFNNEADTPDNFQSRRPNTSFCFLDIRSPGLGDTAMYLCATARPGGAYTEAFFGQGTRLTVV.

This clone was seen once. The chain employs TRBV5-6 and TRBJ2-5, with 8 bases identical to TRBD2. Gene TRBJ2-7 matches the end of the DNA better, so the J call may be wrong. The CDR3 has 16 amino acids. Germline-derived CDR1 and CDR2 are SGHDT and YYEEEE. This chain's CDR3 is CASSFPQLAGSYEQYF. In nucleotides, the CDR3 is TGTGCCAGCAGCTTTCCTCAGCTAGCGGGCTCCTACGAGCAGTACTTC.

This clone was observed a handful of times. The rearrangement joins TRBV11-2 to TRBJ1-3; D uncertain. V was pared by 0 bases and J by 0 bases, with 6 bases between. The CDR3 runs to 15 residues. Per germline, CDR1 SGHAT and CDR2 FQNNGV. For the CDR3, the DNA is TGTGCCAGCAGCTTAGAGCCAGACTCTGGAAACACCATATATTTT. Translation gives CASSLEPDSGNTIYF.

The J gene is TRBJ1-3, the V gene TRBV4-1; perhaps TRBD1 as D (6 bases). The CDR3 has 16 residues. Germline V CDR1 and CDR2: MGHRA, YSYEKL. Trimming took 4 bases from V and 2 from J, leaving 15 bases between them. For the CDR3, the DNA is TGCGCCAGCAGCCCATCAGGGGTAACTCCTGGAAACACCATATATTTT. Translating gives CASSPSGVTPGNTIYF.

The gene calls are TRBV4-1 and TRBJ1-5, with TRBD1 as a possible D gene (5 bases). The CDR3 consists of 15 residues. Per the germline V gene, CDR1 is MGHRA and CDR2 is YSYEKL. V was shortened by 6 bases and J by 4 bases, with 16 bases between the two germline ends. The CDR3 spells CASRGEWASNQPQHF. For the CDR3, the DNA is TGCGCCAGCAGAGGGGAATGGGCGTCTAATCAGCCCCAGCATTTT.

V is TRBV5-1 and J is TRBJ2-1; weak D call: TRBD1 (7 bases). The germline CDR1 and CDR2 sequences are SGHRS and YFSETQ. V dropped 0 bases and J dropped 8 bases, with 18 bases sitting between them. This CDR3 has 16 amino acids. The CDR3 is CASSLEGTRGVDEQFF. The CDR3 coding sequence is TGCGCCAGCAGCTTGGAGGGGACCAGGGGGGTCGATGAGCAGTTCTTC.

The chain carries TRBV6-1 and TRBJ1-5, with 11 bases aligning to TRBD1. The V and J ends lost 3 bases and 7 bases, in that order; junction bases with no gene match: 2. CDR3 size: 14 residues. CDR1 is MNHNS and CDR2 is SASEGT in the germline V gene. CDR3 loop: CASSDGQGAQPQHF. Here the CDR3 DNA reads TGTGCCAGCAGTGACGGACAGGGGGCCCAGCCCCAGCATTTT.

V usage is TRBV29-1 and J usage is TRBJ2-7; TRBD1 aligns across 11 bases. The trim removed 5 bases at V and 1 base at J, leaving 4 bases unmatched. Per germline, CDR1 SQVTM and CDR2 ANQGSEA. The CDR3 contains 14 residues. The CDR3 is CSVSGTGGSYEQYF. In nucleotides, the CDR3 is TGCAGCGTTTCTGGGACAGGGGGATCCTACGAGCAGTACTTC.

In its sample, this clone was seen a few times. V is TRBV4-1 and J is TRBJ2-7; 8 bases are a match to TRBD1. V shed 5 bases, J shed 3 bases, and the junction held 6 bases outside the gene matches. Germline V CDR1 and CDR2: MGHRA, YSYEKL. This CDR3 has 14 residues. This chain's CDR3 is CASSDGTGRYEQYF. CDR3 DNA: TGCGCCAGCAGCGACGGGACAGGACGCTACGAGCAGTACTTC.

This chain connects TRBV28 to TRBJ1-5, with 7 bases lining up with TRBD1. V trimming: 4 bases; J trimming: 0 bases; junction bases outside the gene matches: 6. This CDR3 spans 16 amino acids. Germline V gives CDR1 MDHEN, CDR2 SYDVKM. This chain's CDR3 is CASSSRTGNSNQPQHF. The CDR3 DNA sequence: TGTGCCAGCAGTTCCCGGACAGGAAATAGCAATCAGCCCCAGCATTTT. Full variable domain (remainder filled in from reference TRBV28 and TRBJ1-5): DVKVTQSSRYLVKRTGEKVFLECVQDMDHENMFWYRQDPGLGLRLIYFSYDVKMKEKGDIPEGYSVSREKKERFSLILESASTNQTSMYLCASSSRTGNSNQPQHFGDGTRLSIL.

The chain has TRBV19 and TRBJ2-7; 7 bases map to TRBD1. This CDR3 contains 14 residues. Germline V gene sequence: CDR1 LNHDA, CDR2 SQIVND (reference sequence). The V and J ends lost 3 bases and 6 bases, in that order; junction bases with no gene match: 8. In DNA, the CDR3 is TGTGCCAGTAGTATTGTCCAGGGGGTGGGCGAGCAGTACTTC. It translates to CASSIVQGVGEQYF.

The V call is TRBV11-1, the J call TRBJ1-1; 10 positions agree with TRBD1. CDR1 and CDR2 (germline): SGHAT, FQDESV (reference sequence). CDR3 length equals 14 residues. The junction had 3 bases not matched to a gene; V was cut back by 3 bases and J by 5 bases. DNA of the CDR3: TGTGCCAGCAGCTTTCGGGACAGGGGAACTGAAGCTTTCTTT. Its protein product is CASSFRDRGTEAFF.

V gene TRBV29-1 combines with J gene TRBJ2-5; D is ambiguous. The DNA end is a closer match to TRBJ2-7, so the J assignment may be wrong. The CDR3 runs to 12 residues. Germline V gene data show CDR1 as SQVTM and CDR2 as ANQGSEA. The CDR3 loop is CSVKKSSYEQYF. In DNA, the CDR3 is TGCAGCGTCAAGAAGAGCTCCTACGAGCAGTACTTC.

The chain links TRBV30 to TRBJ2-7, with 7 nucleotides matching TRBD1. Per the germline V gene, CDR1 is GTSNPN and CDR2 is SVGIG (reference sequence). The CDR3 runs to 13 residues. Germline trimming cut 1 base from V and 1 base from J; bases unmatched to any gene: 1. CDR3 bases: TGTGCCTGGAGTGGGACAGGTTCCTACGAGCAGTACTTC. Its translation is CAWSGTGSYEQYF. Supplemented by reference TRBV30 and TRBJ2-7, the full variable domain reads SQTIHQWPATLVQPVGSPLSLECTVEGTSNPNLYWYRQAAGRGLQLLFYSVGIGQISSEVPQNLSASRPQDRQFILSSKKLLLSDSGFYLCAWSGTGSYEQYFGPGTRLTVT.

The chain's CDR3 is CASSPLAGGWEEQYF. The CDR3 nucleotides are TGTGCCAGCAGTCCACTAGCGGGAGGTTGGGAGGAGCAGTACTTC. J is TRBJ2-7 and V is TRBV27; 12 bases agree with TRBD2. The germline V gene has CDR1 MNHEY and CDR2 SMNVEV (reference sequence). The CDR3 has 15 residues. V shed 5 bases and J 7 bases; nucleotides not matched to a gene: 9.

This clone came up once. The genes are TRBV6-5 and TRBJ1-1; D not certain. The germline CDR1 and CDR2 sequences are MNHEY and SVGAGI. With 4 bases removed from V and 6 bases from J, the gap between germline ends came to 15 bases. This CDR3 is built from 14 residues. The CDR3 DNA is TGTGCCAGCAGTTTTAACCCAGATGCCCCTGAAGCTTTCTTT. Its translation: CASSFNPDAPEAFF.

The V gene is TRBV5-4, the J gene TRBJ1-3; 10 bases align to TRBD1. The CDR3 is made up of 16 amino acids. CDR1 is SGHNT, CDR2 YYREEE, per germline (reference sequence). Germline trimming cut 4 bases from V and 2 bases from J; bases unmatched to any gene: 6. CDR3 bases: TGTGCCAGCAGCCGGGGACAGGGGATCGCTGGAAACACCATATATTTT. This codes for CASSRGQGIAGNTIYF.